This is a list of T cell receptor beta chains from one sample in a study of radiation and T cells in renal cell carcinoma. Produced via immunoSEQ multiplex PCR; TCRdb's table is partial and in-frame only. The sample comprises around 94,000 clones, approximately 86% of which are singletons, and 7.5% to 8.5% rests with the top ten. Sequencing was performed on blood, taken from a patient whose treatment included radiotherapy and nephrectomy. Every receptor here comes from a man aged 45-60 years with renal cell carcinoma. CDR3s leave out the opening cysteine and the closing phenylalanine or tryptophan. Expanded clones get a size class; other rows say once, few or many, or leave the size out.

TRBJ1-2 | . | 13 | TRBV9 | ASSVGTATTYGYT
TRBJ2-3 | . | 12 | TRBV7-7 | ASSPRTGTDTQY
TRBJ2-1 | . | 13 | TRBV5-1 | ASSLGSGSSGEQF
TRBJ1-1 | . | 11 | TRBV6-5 | ASSYIGWTEAF
TRBJ2-5 | . | 12 | TRBV7-2 | ASSHSTSGETQY
TRBJ2-3 | . | 12 | TRBV9 | ASSTTGGTDTQY
TRBJ2-3 | . | 14 | TRBV5-1 | ASSLGSSPSTDTQY
TRBJ1-1 | few | 13 | TRBV2 | ASSVSGTENTEAF
TRBJ1-1 | . | 10 | TRBV6-5 | ASSLSVEKAF
TRBJ2-5 | . | 12 | TRBV7-2 | ASSAGGGQETQY
TRBJ2-7 | . | 9 | TRBV6-6 | ASSTLREQY
TRBJ2-7 | . | 10 | TRBV5-1 | ASSFDRDQQY
TRBJ1-2 | . | 15 | TRBV15 | ATSRGGQGAAWDGYT
TRBJ2-1 | few | 12 | TRBV29-1 | SVPVRVSYNEQF
TRBJ1-2 | . | 11 | TRBV9 | ASSVEGNYGYT
TRBJ1-5 | . | 14 | TRBV4-3 | ASSQDLWGYGQPQH
TRBJ2-2 | . | 14 | TRBV7-2 | ASSFFQGANTGELF
TRBJ2-3 | . | 11 | TRBV5-1 | ASSLAGTDTQY
TRBJ1-5 | . | 11 | TRBV6-6 | AGRQGNDQPQH
TRBJ1-3 | . | 11 | TRBV6-6 | AASQGTGNTIY
TRBJ2-1 | . | 16 | TRBV4-2 | ASSPEQTQPGGYNEQF
TRBJ1-2 | . | 11 | TRBV6-6 | ASREGPGGGYT
TRBJ2-1 | . | 13 | TRBV7-2 | ASSGSGYSYNEQF
TRBJ1-5 | . | 12 | TRBV7-8 | ASSLVSGAQPQH
TRBJ1-2 | . | 13 | TRBV5-6 | ASSRKTGQQGGYT
TRBJ2-5 | . | 12 | TRBV7-3 | ASSLTSGQETQY
TRBJ1-1 | few | 12 | TRBV5-1 | ASSLSRENTEAF
TRBJ2-7 | . | 13 | TRBV6-1 | ASSALGTDYYEQY
TRBJ1-2 | few | 11 | TRBV9 | ASSSSAFGGYT
TRBJ1-1 | . | 13 | TRBV5-1 | ASSPGRDRATEAF
TRBJ2-3 | . | 14 | TRBV9 | ASSVGGAGVPDTQY
TRBJ1-2 | . | 14 | TRBV4-1 | ASSQDYPGQGKGYT
TRBJ2-7 | . | 11 | TRBV29-1 | SAVAGGSYEQY
TRBJ1-2 | few | 15 | TRBV7-9 | ASSRSGTPLYNYGYT
TRBJ2-7 | . | 14 | TRBV6-5 | ASSSDPPGSSYEQY
TRBJ2-1 | . | 12 | TRBV6-5 | ASSPINAVNEQF
TRBJ2-1 | . | 15 | TRBV4-1 | ASSQDRASSFYNEQF
TRBJ2-1 | . | 13 | TRBV5-1 | ASSQSGGSYNEQF
TRBJ2-1 | . | 9 | TRBV5-8 | ASRGDNEQF
TRBJ1-1 | once | 13 | TRBV7-2 | ASSLAAGGVTEAF
TRBJ2-7 | many | 14 | TRBV4-2 | ASSQSRGAPAYEQY
TRBJ2-1 | once | 13 | TRBV11-2 | ASSLGGSSYNEQF
TRBJ2-2 | . | 13 | TRBV4-1 | ASSLTLTNTGELF
TRBJ1-6 | few | 12 | TRBV6-1 | ASSEGTQNSPLH
TRBJ2-7 | . | 10 | TRBV11-2 | ASSSQLGGQY
TRBJ1-3 | once | 15 | TRBV4-3 | ASSQDGARSSGNTIY
TRBJ1-1 | . | 12 | TRBV5-1 | ASRPQGTNTEAF
TRBJ1-1 | . | 12 | TRBV2 | ASTRQTMNTEAF
TRBJ2-7 | . | 13 | TRBV5-1 | ASSVTGLLSYEQY